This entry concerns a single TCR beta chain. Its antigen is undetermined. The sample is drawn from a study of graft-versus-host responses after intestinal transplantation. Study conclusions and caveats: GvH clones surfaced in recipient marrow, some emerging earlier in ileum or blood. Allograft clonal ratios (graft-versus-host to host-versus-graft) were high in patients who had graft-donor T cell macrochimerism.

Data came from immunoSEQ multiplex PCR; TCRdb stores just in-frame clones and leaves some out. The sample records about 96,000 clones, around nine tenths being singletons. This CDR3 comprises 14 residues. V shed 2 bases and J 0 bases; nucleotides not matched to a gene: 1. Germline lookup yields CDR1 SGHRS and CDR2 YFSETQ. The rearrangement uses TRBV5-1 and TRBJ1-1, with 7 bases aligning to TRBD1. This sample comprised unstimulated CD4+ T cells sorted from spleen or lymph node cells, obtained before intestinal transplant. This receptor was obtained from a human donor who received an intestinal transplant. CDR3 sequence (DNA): TGCGCCAGCAGCTTCGGGACAGTGAACACTGAAGCTTTCTTT. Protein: CASSFGTVNTEAFF.